Reported below is one T cell receptor beta chain. The antigen remains unidentified. Negative isolation yielded CD8+ and CD4+ T cells; FACS enriched TEMRA cells. This entry belongs to a study of CD8 T cells in Susac syndrome. Random hexamers were used to reverse transcribe an amount of roughly 0.45 to 1 ug RNA. TCRdb analysed the immunoSEQ multiplex PCR reads with MiXCR anew, one entry per CDR3 protein. The sample lists 150,000 to 190,000 distinct CDR3 sequences, 90% to 95% occurring once. CDR1 and CDR2 (germline): SEHNR, FQNEAQ (reference sequence). CDR3 length equals 15 residues. Broader study findings: No clonal expansion appeared among CD4+ T cells in Susac patients.

The clonotype comes from a human donor with Susac syndrome. Sequencing input: CD4+ T cells from PBMCs. The chain recombines TRBV7-9 with TRBJ1-5; 9 bases map to TRBD1. CDR3: CVPRHRGRGNQPQHF. The CDR3 region has the DNA TGTGTCCCCAGACACAGGGGGCGCGGCAATCAGCCCCAGCATTTT.